This TCR beta chain emerged from a study of blood T cells in healthy people across ages. Study-wide findings and caveats: The study lacked donor CMV status, which possibly confounded expanded clonotype changes.

Alongside a J-beta primer mix, a sample-barcoded 5' primer served in a second PCR lasting roughly 6 to 11 cycles. From each sample, at least 2.5 million paired-end reads containing CDR3 were obtained. TCRdb re-derived calls from the 5' RACE reads in MiXCR, one entry per CDR3 protein. This table holds fewer than 1.5 million distinct CDR3 sequences, 40% to 50% found once. CDR1 and CDR2 from the germline V gene are MDHEN and SYDVKM. There are 14 residues in the CDR3. This clonotype was detected a few times. Its antigen is not identified. Caucasian individuals from Russia who were healthy and aged roughly 6 to 95 acted as donors. Peripheral blood was drawn, approximately 9.5 milliliters per donor.

Sequencing was done on a sample of blood. This sequence originates from a woman between 18 and 30 years old in good health. The J gene is TRBJ2-7, the V gene TRBV28; D perhaps matches TRBD1 (7 bases). The DNA end lines up better with TRBJ2-5; the J call may be wrong. CDR3 amino acids: CASSLGRGAETQYF. The CDR3 DNA is TGTGCCAGCAGTTTAGGCAGGGGGGCGGAGACCCAGTACTTC.